This entry lists 28 T cell receptor beta chains sequenced from one sample in a study of T cells in women clearing cervical HPV infection. Method: immunoSEQ multiplex PCR; TCRdb's copy keeps in-frame clones and lacks some. The sample has approximately 41,000 clones. The specimen was blood buffy coat. Every receptor here comes from a woman between 18 and 70 years old with a cervical HPV16 infection that either progressed to CIN3+ or cleared (not recorded which).

Details on this clone: The read stops 3 residues short of the end of the CDR3; the missing end is completed from the germline J gene. The identical CDR3 is also encoded by other nucleotide sequences in the sample. The rearrangement links TRBV28 to TRBJ2-5; 10 positions agree with TRBD1. Germline values: CDR1 MDHEN, CDR2 SYDVKM. CDR3 length: 14 residues. Unmatched junction bases numbered 4, after V lost 5 bases and J lost 4 bases. CDR3 protein: CASSKTGGRETQYF. The DNA read from the CDR3 is TGTGCCAGCAGTAAGACAGGGGGCAGAGAGACC.

For this clone: The read falls 3 residues short of the CDR3 end, and the missing part is taken from the germline J gene. The chain links TRBV29-1 to TRBJ2-7; TRBD1 matches 8 bases. The CDR3 runs to 13 residues. CDR1 and CDR2 from the germline V gene are SQVTM and ANQGSEA. With 4 bases clipped from V and 5 bases from J, the junction kept 7 bases outside the gene matches. Incomplete CDR3 DNA: TGCAGCGTTGTGGCAGGGGGCTTGCACGAG. Translated, it gives CSVVAGGLHE. The entire CDR3 sequence reads CSVVAGGLHEQYF.

CDR3 protein: CASSQDRGLWTEAFF. The sequenced CDR3 bases are TGTGCCAGCAGCCAGGACAGGGGGCTTTGGACTGAA. The genes are TRBV5-5 and TRBJ1-1; 11 bases are a match to TRBD1. The CDR3 is cut off 3 residues early in the read; its end comes from the germline J gene. In germline, CDR1 is SGHKS, CDR2 YYEKEE (reference sequence). This CDR3 is built from 15 residues. The V and J ends lost 4 bases and 5 bases, in that order; junction bases with no gene match: 7.

On this clone: Read coverage stops 3 residues before the CDR3 terminus; the germline J gene supplies the remainder. The rearrangement joins TRBV6-1 to TRBJ1-1, with D perhaps TRBD1 (5 bases). CDR3 length: 16 amino acids. In germline, CDR1 is MNHNS, CDR2 SASEGT. V lost 2 bases to trimming and J lost 0 bases, with 13 bases between them. The CDR3 loop is CASSERMDIMNTEAFF. Partial CDR3 DNA: TGTGCCAGCAGTGAACGGATGGACATCATGAACACTGAA.

As regards this clone: The missing CDR3 end, 3 residues past where the read stops, is filled in from the germline J gene. The chain combines TRBV10-1 with TRBJ2-1; D might be TRBD2 (6 bases). This CDR3 has 17 amino acids. V was cut by 0 bases and J by 7 bases, with 19 bases left in between. Germline V gene sequence: CDR1 WNHNN, CDR2 SYGVQD (reference sequence). The CDR3 reads CASSESGSGGGGNEQFF. Incomplete CDR3 DNA: TGCGCCAGCAGTGAGTCGGGGTCCGGGGGAGGAGGGAATGAG.

Concerning this clone itself: The DNA ends 3 residues before the CDR3 does, and the rest of the CDR3 is filled in from the germline J gene. The chain links TRBV20-1 to TRBJ2-1; perhaps TRBD2 as D (6 bases). V was pared by 5 bases and J by 8 bases, with 19 bases between. Looked up from germline, CDR1 is DFQATT and CDR2 is SNEGSKA (reference sequence). The CDR3 contains 14 residues. The CDR3 loop is CSAPKPGVVDEQFF. The sequenced part of the CDR3 DNA is TGCAGTGCTCCCAAGCCGGGGGTAGTTGATGAG.

CDR3 bases read: TGTGCCAGCACCCAACCGGGACAGGGGACCGGGGAG. This sequence encodes CASTQPGQGTGE. The whole CDR3 protein reads CASTQPGQGTGELFF. The chain combines TRBV2 with TRBJ2-2, with 10 bases identical to TRBD1. The CDR3 end is not reached by the read, which stops 3 residues before it; the germline J gene fills it in. This CDR3 is built from 15 residues. V shed 7 bases, J shed 5 bases, and the junction held 7 bases outside the gene matches. Germline-derived CDR1 and CDR2 are SNHLY and FYNNEI.

With regard to this clone: The read ends 3 residues early relative to the CDR3; the germline J gene fills the gap. V usage is TRBV19 and J usage is TRBJ1-1; TRBD1 might be the D (6 bases). Trimming removed 5 bases at V and 5 bases at J, with 15 bases between. Germline V gene lookup returns CDR1 LNHDA and CDR2 SQIVND (reference sequence). CDR3 length: 14 residues. The CDR3 protein is CASSFPGVGTEAFF. Partial CDR3 DNA: TGTGCCAGTAGTTTCCCAGGGGTGGGGACTGAA.

About this clone: The CDR3 end lies 3 residues beyond the end of the read and is filled in from the germline J gene. V gene TRBV7-6 combines with J gene TRBJ2-7, with D perhaps matching TRBD1 (5 bases). V lost 5 bases to trimming and J lost 3 bases, with 14 bases between them. Germline CDR1 SGHVS, CDR2 FNYEAQ. This CDR3 contains 14 residues. The part of the CDR3 DNA that was read is TGTGCCAGCAGCAATGGACAAGACGGCTACGAG. Amino acid sequence: CASSNGQDGYE. The whole CDR3 sequence is CASSNGQDGYEQYF. Looking up the rest from reference TRBV7-6 and TRBJ2-7 gives the full variable domain: GAGVSQSPRYKVTKRGQDVALRCDPISGHVSLYWYRQALGQGPEFLTYFNYEAQQDKSGLPNDRFSAERPEGSISTLTIQRTEQRDSAMYRCASSNGQDGYEQYFGPGTRLTVT.

Details on this clone: Read sequence stops 3 residues before the CDR3 end, and the germline J gene provides the missing end. The J gene is TRBJ2-1, the V gene TRBV29-1, with TRBD2 identical over 14 bases. With V trimmed by 1 base and J by 9 bases, 11 bases remained unmatched. This CDR3 spans 17 amino acids. CDR1 is SQVTM, CDR2 ANQGSEA, per germline. The CDR3 here is CSVEGTSGRLGEGEQFF. The sequenced CDR3 bases are TGCAGCGTTGAAGGGACTAGCGGGAGGCTCGGGGAAGGTGAG.

Notes on this clone: From the germline J gene comes the end of the CDR3, since the read stops 3 residues before it. The chain carries TRBV14 and TRBJ2-3; no definite D call. The ends were cut back, 4 bases at V and 3 bases at J, with 20 bases in the middle. The CDR3 consists of 17 residues. The germline V gene encodes CDR1 SGHDN and CDR2 FVKESK. The CDR3 here is CASSLGPPTLRTDTQYF. The part of the CDR3 DNA that was read is TGTGCCAGCAGCCTTGGGCCCCCCACACTTAGGACAGATACG.

As concerns this clone: The read comes to an end 3 residues before the CDR3 does, leaving the germline J gene to fill in the end. The chain combines TRBV7-9 with TRBJ2-7; 10 bases map to TRBD1. V was pared by 5 bases and J by 2 bases, with 6 bases of the junction left unmatched. This CDR3 is 15 amino acids long. The V gene's germline CDR1 is SEHNR and CDR2 FQNEAQ (reference sequence). The CDR3 here is CASSTRQGATYEQYF. CDR3 DNA (partial): TGTGCCAGCAGCACCAGACAGGGGGCGACCTACGAG.

Of note for this clone: Coverage ceases 3 residues before the CDR3 finishes, and the germline J gene fills in the end. The chain recombines TRBV29-1 with TRBJ2-3, with 9 nucleotides matching TRBD1. Trimming cost V 7 bases and J 1 base; bases outside gene matches: 9. Germline V gives CDR1 SQVTM, CDR2 ANQGSEA. This CDR3 is built from 15 residues. The CDR3 DNA, read in part, is TGCAGCGCTGAGGACAGGGGCGTCGGCACAGATACG. This translates into CSAEDRGVGTDT. The CDR3, in full, reads CSAEDRGVGTDTQYF.

The sequenced CDR3 bases are TGTGCCAGCAGTTTTCCCACAGGGGCTTATGAAAAA. Amino acids: CASSFPTGAYEK. The complete CDR3 reads CASSFPTGAYEKLFF. The rearrangement links TRBV28 to TRBJ1-4; 7 bases match TRBD1. The read halts 3 residues ahead of the CDR3 end, with the missing end drawn from the germline J gene. The V and J ends lost 3 bases and 6 bases, in that order; junction bases with no gene match: 7. There are 15 residues in the CDR3. Germline-derived CDR1 and CDR2 are MDHEN and SYDVKM.

Remarks on this clone: The CDR3 end lies 3 residues beyond the end of the read and is filled in from the germline J gene. The rearrangement joins TRBV6-4 to TRBJ2-5, with 8 bases fitting TRBD2. Germline trimming cut 6 bases from V and 0 bases from J; bases unmatched to any gene: 18. This CDR3 has 19 residues. CDR1 and CDR2 (germline): MRHNA, SNTAGT. CDR3 DNA, as far as it was read: TGTGCCAGCAGCGACGTACCGGGGGGGCGGGGGGCCCACCAAGAGACC. Translated: CASSDVPGGRGAHQET. In full, the CDR3 reads CASSDVPGGRGAHQETQYF.

Remarks on this clone: The read halts 3 residues ahead of the CDR3 end, with the missing end drawn from the germline J gene. The rearrangement links TRBV10-1 to TRBJ2-7; 10 nucleotides align to TRBD1. The V gene end was trimmed by 3 bases and the J gene end by 3 bases; junction bases not matched to a gene: 8. Germline lookup yields CDR1 WNHNN and CDR2 SYGVQD (reference sequence). There are 16 residues in the CDR3. CDR3 in amino acids: CASSETLDRGDYEQYF. The CDR3 bases that were read are TGCGCCAGCAGTGAAACATTGGACAGGGGGGACTACGAG.

In the case of this clone: With the read ending 3 residues before the CDR3 end, the germline J gene is used to fill in that end. V usage is TRBV20-1 and J usage is TRBJ1-6, with TRBD1 matching over 7 bases. CDR3 length: 16 residues. J was trimmed by 8 bases and V by 3 bases; bases with no gene match: 13. Germline V gene lookup returns CDR1 DFQATT and CDR2 SNEGSKA (reference sequence). The sequenced part of the CDR3 DNA is TGCAGTGCTAGCCGACAGGGAATAATTGGGTATTCACCC. As protein: CSASRQGIIGYSP. The entire CDR3 sequence reads CSASRQGIIGYSPLHF.

The CDR3 protein is CASSYSRDRAYNSPLHF. Partial CDR3 DNA: TGTGCCAGCAGCTACAGCCGGGACAGGGCCTATAATTCACCC. The J gene is TRBJ1-6, the V gene TRBV2; 9 bases align to TRBD1. The read stops 3 residues short of the end of the CDR3; the missing end is completed from the germline J gene. This CDR3 has 17 amino acids. Per germline, CDR1 SNHLY and CDR2 FYNNEI. The V and J ends lost 6 bases and 2 bases, in that order; junction bases with no gene match: 8.

With regard to this clone: The CDR3 end is not reached by the read, which stops 3 residues before it; the germline J gene fills it in. This chain uses TRBV7-9 with TRBJ1-2; D gene ambiguous. The CDR3 consists of 12 residues. From germline, CDR1 is SEHNR and CDR2 FQNEAQ (reference sequence). Trimming shortened V by 6 bases and J by 4 bases, and 9 bases separated the two germline ends. The CDR3 sequence is CASSPEGYGYTF. CDR3 bases read: TGTGCCAGCAGTCCCGAGGGCTATGGC.

A word on this clone: The CDR3 end falls 3 residues outside the read, so it is completed with the germline J gene. V is TRBV7-8 and J is TRBJ2-7; 11 nucleotides agree with TRBD2. The germline V gene encodes CDR1 SGHVS and CDR2 FQNEAQ. The CDR3 is made up of 14 amino acids. Trimming at V came to 5 bases and at J to 4 bases, leaving 4 bases not matched to a gene. The covered CDR3 bases are TGTGCCAGCAGCGGAGGGACTAGCGGTTACGAG. Translating it yields CASSGGTSGYE. The whole CDR3 region reads CASSGGTSGYEQYF.

In the case of this clone: The read ends 3 residues early relative to the CDR3; the germline J gene fills the gap. The chain uses TRBV7-8 and TRBJ2-1; 11 nucleotides line up with TRBD2. V trimming: 5 bases; J trimming: 3 bases; junction bases outside the gene matches: 6. Germline V gene lookup returns CDR1 SGHVS and CDR2 FQNEAQ. The CDR3 contains 16 residues. CDR3 DNA, as far as it was read: TGTGCCAGCAGCGACGGACTAGCGGGCCACTACAATGAG. Encoded protein: CASSDGLAGHYNE. The whole CDR3 sequence reads CASSDGLAGHYNEQFF.

The sequenced part of the CDR3 DNA is TGTGCCAGCAGCTTAGTGGAACGGGACACTGAA. This gives the protein CASSLVERDTE. The full CDR3 protein is CASSLVERDTEAFF. V is TRBV7-9 and J is TRBJ1-1; D is unresolved. The read gets to within 3 residues of the CDR3 end, and the germline J gene fills in the rest. V lost 1 base and J 3 bases, leaving 9 bases between the germline ends. Germline V gene lookup returns CDR1 SEHNR and CDR2 FQNEAQ (reference sequence). This CDR3 has 14 residues.

Points on this clone: Read coverage stops 3 residues before the CDR3 terminus; the germline J gene supplies the remainder. The gene calls are TRBV29-1 and TRBJ2-5; D call uncertain. This CDR3 has 14 amino acids. Germline lookup yields CDR1 SQVTM and CDR2 ANQGSEA. V dropped 5 bases and J dropped 0 bases, with 13 bases sitting between them. CDR3: CSVTPLGYQETQYF. Partial CDR3 DNA: TGCAGCGTTACACCCCTCGGGTACCAAGAGACC. The whole variable domain, filled in from reference TRBV29-1 and TRBJ2-5, reads SAVISQKPSRDICQRGTSLTIQCQVDSQVTMMFWYRQQPGQSLTLIATANQGSEATYESGFVIDKFPISRPNLTFSTLTVSNMSPEDSSIYLCSVTPLGYQETQYFGPGTRLLVL.

Details on this clone: The CDR3 end is not reached by the read, which stops 3 residues before it; the germline J gene fills it in. The rearrangement links TRBV20-1 to TRBJ1-3, with a possible D match to TRBD1 (6 bases). V lost 1 base and J lost 3, with 10 bases in between. From germline, CDR1 is DFQATT and CDR2 SNEGSKA (reference sequence). This CDR3 comprises 14 residues. Here the CDR3 reads CSARVGGGGNTIYF. The part of the CDR3 DNA that was read is TGCAGTGCTAGAGTAGGGGGGGGTGGAAACACC.

Comments on this clone: The read ends 3 residues shy of where the CDR3 ends; the end is completed using the germline J gene. V gene TRBV10-1 combines with J gene TRBJ1-1; D unresolved. CDR3 length: 13 residues. The germline gives CDR1 WNHNN, CDR2 SYGVQD (reference sequence). The V end was cut by 4 bases, the J end by 3 bases, with 9 bases between. The CDR3 loop reads CASSVSRDTEAFF. Partial CDR3 DNA: TGCGCCAGCAGTGTGAGCCGGGACACTGAA.

Concerning this clone: The read comes to an end 3 residues before the CDR3 does, leaving the germline J gene to fill in the end. This rearrangement joins TRBV20-1 to TRBJ1-2; TRBD1 aligns across 10 bases. The CDR3 is made up of 16 amino acids. CDR1 and CDR2 (germline): DFQATT, SNEGSKA (reference sequence). The J segment lost 2 bases and the V segment lost 5 bases, leaving 11 bases of the junction unmatched. The CDR3 spells CSAPRTLGQGNYGYTF. CDR3 bases read: TGCAGTGCTCCCCGGACACTGGGACAGGGGAACTATGGC.

The covered CDR3 bases are TGTGCCAGCAGCTCCAGGGACAGGGCGGGAGATACG. It specifies CASSSRDRAGDT. The entire CDR3 reads CASSSRDRAGDTQYF. The chain joins TRBV7-9 to TRBJ2-3, with 9 bases that match TRBD1. The DNA ends 3 residues before the CDR3 does, and the rest of the CDR3 is filled in from the germline J gene. CDR1 and CDR2 (germline): SEHNR, FQNEAQ (reference sequence). J lost 5 bases, V lost 4 bases, and 7 bases had no gene match. The CDR3 totals 15 residues.

A note on this clone: Sequencing ends 3 residues short of the CDR3 end; the germline J gene provides the rest. This chain connects TRBV19 to TRBJ1-5, with 7 bases identical to TRBD1. This CDR3 spans 17 amino acids. The ends lost 3 bases at V and 0 bases at J; junction bases unmatched: 8. CDR1 LNHDA and CDR2 SQIVND come from the germline V gene (reference sequence). The CDR3 bases that were read are TGTGCCAGTAGTATCTCCGGGACAGACTATAGCAATCAGCCC. It codes for CASSISGTDYSNQP. The whole CDR3 region reads CASSISGTDYSNQPQHF.